The rows below give T cell receptor beta chains drawn from one sample of a study of radiotherapy plus CTLA-4 blockade in lung cancer. Clones were read by immunoSEQ multiplex PCR, and TCRdb kept only the in-frame ones, dropping some. The sample has tens of thousands of clones, around three quarters seen once. Sequencing was performed on peripheral blood, taken from a patient treated with radiotherapy plus ipilimumab. The source of these receptors is a human donor with non-small cell lung cancer that progressed on radiotherapy plus ipilimumab. CDR3s include the opening cysteine and the closing phenylalanine or tryptophan. The order of the fields is V gene, D gene, CDR3 length, J gene, clone size, CDR3 protein, CDR3 DNA. A D gene is named only where the DNA matches it firmly. For some rows the clone size is stated as once, few or many, or as a class when expanded; others skip it.

V: TRBV7-2; D: TRBD2; length: 16; J: TRBJ2-1; size: -; CDR3: CASSLEGTSVFNEQFF; DNA: TGTGCCAGCAGCTTAGAAGGGACTAGCGTCTTCAATGAGCAGTTCTTC
V: TRBV19; D: -; length: 14; J: TRBJ2-2; size: few; CDR3: CAATGQTNTGELFF; DNA: TGTGCCGCCACGGGACAAACTAACACCGGGGAGCTGTTTTTT
V: TRBV19; D: -; length: 15; J: TRBJ2-1; size: -; CDR3: CASSLSGSSYNEQFF; DNA: TGTGCCAGTAGCCTTAGCGGAAGCTCCTACAATGAGCAGTTCTTC
V: TRBV27; D: -; length: 13; J: TRBJ2-1; size: -; CDR3: CASGNFLQREQFF; DNA: TGTGCCAGTGGAAACTTTCTCCAACGGGAGCAGTTCTTC
V: TRBV5-1; D: -; length: 13; J: TRBJ2-7; size: -; CDR3: CASSLALSYEQYF; DNA: TGCGCCAGCAGCTTGGCACTCTCCTACGAGCAGTACTTC
V: TRBV2; D: TRBD2; length: 15; J: TRBJ2-2; size: once; CDR3: CASKIAGGNTGELFF; DNA: TGTGCCAGCAAAATAGCGGGGGGGAACACCGGGGAGCTGTTTTTT
V: TRBV6-1; D: TRBD1; length: 13; J: TRBJ1-2; size: -; CDR3: CASSDEGAFGYTF; DNA: TGTGCCAGCAGTGACGAGGGGGCATTTGGCTACACCTTC
V: TRBV2; D: -; length: 14; J: TRBJ1-3; size: -; CDR3: CASKVQGPGNTIYF; DNA: TGTGCCAGCAAGGTACAGGGCCCCGGAAACACCATATATTTT
V: TRBV4-1; D: TRBD1; length: 18; J: TRBJ2-7; size: few; CDR3: CASSQSPEMGQGVHEQYF; DNA: TGCGCCAGCAGCCAATCCCCCGAAATGGGACAGGGTGTCCACGAGCAGTACTTC
V: TRBV11-2; D: -; length: 14; J: TRBJ2-1; size: -; CDR3: CASSLGTIYNEQFF; DNA: TGTGCCAGCAGCTTAGGGACTATCTACAATGAGCAGTTCTTC
V: TRBV19; D: TRBD1; length: 14; J: TRBJ1-4; size: -; CDR3: CASHSDRGEEKLFF; DNA: TGTGCCAGCCATTCGGACAGGGGAGAAGAAAAACTGTTTTTT
V: TRBV7-2; D: -; length: 13; J: TRBJ1-5; size: -; CDR3: CASSLEEGQPQHF; DNA: TGTGCCAGCAGCTTAGAGGAGGGTCAGCCCCAGCATTTT
V: TRBV29-1; D: -; length: 11; J: TRBJ1-2; size: -; CDR3: CSVETGRGYTF; DNA: TGCAGCGTTGAGACAGGCCGTGGCTACACCTTC
V: TRBV27; D: TRBD1; length: 15; J: TRBJ1-4; size: -; CDR3: CASSTPDRGTGKLFF; DNA: TGTGCCAGCAGTACCCCGGACAGGGGTACAGGAAAACTGTTTTTT
V: TRBV27; D: TRBD1; length: 13; J: TRBJ1-1; size: -; CDR3: CASSPYRGTEAFF; DNA: TGTGCCAGCAGTCCTTACAGGGGCACTGAAGCTTTCTTT
V: TRBV13; D: -; length: 16; J: TRBJ1-2; size: -; CDR3: CASSLGGGGGDKGYTF; DNA: TGTGCCAGCAGCTTAGGCGGAGGAGGGGGGGACAAGGGCTACACCTTC
V: TRBV28; D: TRBD2; length: 14; J: TRBJ2-3; size: -; CDR3: CASSPRLATDTQYF; DNA: TGTGCCAGCAGTCCAAGACTAGCGACAGATACGCAGTATTTT
V: TRBV6-1; D: TRBD2; length: 15; J: TRBJ2-7; size: -; CDR3: CASSEAGLASYEQYF; DNA: TGTGCCAGCAGTGAAGCGGGACTAGCCTCCTACGAGCAGTACTTC
V: TRBV19; D: -; length: 10; J: TRBJ1-5; size: -; CDR3: CAPRRQPQHF; DNA: TGTGCCCCCCGGAGGCAGCCCCAGCATTTT
V: TRBV5-4; D: TRBD2; length: 16; J: TRBJ2-3; size: -; CDR3: CASSPGTSGTTDTQYF; DNA: TGTGCCAGCAGCCCTGGGACTAGCGGGACAACAGATACGCAGTATTTT
V: TRBV11-2; D: -; length: 14; J: TRBJ2-1; size: -; CDR3: CASSLPGSYNEQFF; DNA: TGTGCCAGCAGCTTACCCGGCTCCTACAATGAGCAGTTCTTC
V: TRBV10-3; D: TRBD2; length: 13; J: TRBJ2-7; size: few; CDR3: CAISGASGSTEYF; DNA: TGTGCCATCAGTGGGGCTAGCGGGAGTACCGAGTACTTC
V: TRBV20-1; D: -; length: 11; J: TRBJ1-1; size: -; CDR3: CSGAENTEAFF; DNA: TGCAGTGGGGCGGAGAACACTGAAGCTTTCTTT
V: TRBV6-5; D: TRBD1; length: 14; J: TRBJ2-7; size: -; CDR3: CASSYGTTGDEQYF; DNA: TGTGCCAGCAGTTACGGAACGACAGGGGACGAGCAGTACTTC
V: TRBV7-7; D: -; length: 15; J: TRBJ2-2; size: once; CDR3: CASSFQGVGTGELFF; DNA: TGTGCTAGCAGTTTTCAAGGGGTTGGCACCGGGGAGCTGTTTTTT
V: TRBV19; D: TRBD1; length: 14; J: TRBJ2-1; size: -; CDR3: CASSSGQGVNEQFF; DNA: TGTGCCAGTAGTAGTGGACAGGGGGTCAATGAGCAGTTCTTC
V: TRBV7-2; D: -; length: 12; J: TRBJ2-1; size: -; CDR3: CASSLVGAEQFF; DNA: TGTGCCAGCAGCTTAGTGGGGGCGGAGCAGTTCTTC
V: TRBV28; D: -; length: 13; J: TRBJ1-4; size: -; CDR3: CASISPIDEKLFF; DNA: TGTGCCAGCATCTCTCCCATCGATGAAAAACTGTTTTTT
V: TRBV20-1; D: -; length: 10; J: TRBJ1-1; size: -; CDR3: CSARDSRAFF; DNA: TGCAGTGCTAGGGACAGCCGAGCTTTCTTT
V: TRBV27; D: -; length: 13; J: TRBJ2-6; size: -; CDR3: CATALSGANVLTF; DNA: TGTGCCACCGCACTCTCTGGGGCCAACGTCCTGACTTTC
V: TRBV4-3; D: TRBD2; length: 16; J: TRBJ2-1; size: -; CDR3: CASSRSGGAAYNEQFF; DNA: TGCGCCAGCAGCCGTAGCGGGGGGGCCGCTTACAATGAGCAGTTCTTC
V: TRBV2; D: TRBD1; length: 14; J: TRBJ1-5; size: -; CDR3: CASSPIRDSQPQHF; DNA: TGTGCCAGCAGCCCAATCCGGGACAGCCAGCCCCAGCATTTT
V: TRBV10-2; D: TRBD1; length: 15; J: TRBJ2-5; size: few; CDR3: CASRDWTGGGETQYF; DNA: TGCGCCAGCAGGGATTGGACAGGGGGTGGTGAGACCCAGTACTTC
V: TRBV25-1; D: -; length: 12; J: TRBJ2-5; size: -; CDR3: CASSEFRGTQYF; DNA: TGTGCCAGCAGTGAGTTCCGGGGGACCCAGTACTTC
V: TRBV6-5; D: TRBD2; length: 14; J: TRBJ2-1; size: -; CDR3: CASSFRTSGREVFF; DNA: TGTGCCAGCAGTTTCAGGACTAGCGGGAGGGAGGTGTTCTTC
V: TRBV9; D: TRBD1; length: 14; J: TRBJ2-7; size: -; CDR3: CSPSGTGATYEQYF; DNA: TGTTCCCCCTCCGGGACAGGAGCCACCTACGAGCAGTACTTC
V: TRBV5-1; D: -; length: 15; J: TRBJ2-2; size: -; CDR3: CASSFIGVDTGELFF; DNA: TGCGCCAGCAGCTTCATAGGGGTGGACACCGGGGAGCTGTTTTTT
V: TRBV11-2; D: TRBD2; length: 16; J: TRBJ2-3; size: -; CDR3: CASSDLLAGGADTQYF; DNA: TGTGCCAGCAGCGACCTTCTGGCGGGAGGGGCAGATACGCAGTATTTT
V: TRBV10-2; D: TRBD2; length: 15; J: TRBJ2-1; size: -; CDR3: CASTEPGGPNNEQFF; DNA: TGCGCCAGCACCGAGCCGGGAGGGCCCAACAATGAGCAGTTCTTC
V: TRBV14; D: -; length: 14; J: TRBJ1-2; size: -; CDR3: CASSQDQANYGYTF; DNA: TGTGCCAGCAGCCAAGACCAGGCCAACTATGGCTACACCTTC
V: TRBV5-1; D: TRBD2; length: 14; J: TRBJ2-1; size: -; CDR3: CASKLAGEFNEQFF; DNA: TGCGCCAGCAAACTAGCGGGAGAATTCAATGAGCAGTTCTTC
V: TRBV4-3; D: -; length: 15; J: TRBJ2-2; size: -; CDR3: CASSQEIVESGELFF; DNA: TGCGCCAGCAGCCAAGAAATAGTGGAGTCCGGGGAGCTGTTTTTT
V: TRBV4-3; D: TRBD2; length: 16; J: TRBJ2-3; size: once; CDR3: CASSQRAGASTDTQYF; DNA: TGCGCCAGCAGCCAAAGAGCGGGGGCTTCCACAGATACGCAGTATTTT
V: TRBV7-6; D: TRBD1; length: 13; J: TRBJ1-1; size: -; CDR3: CASSSTDRAEAFF; DNA: TGTGCCAGCAGCTCCACCGACAGGGCTGAAGCTTTCTTT
V: TRBV6-1; D: -; length: 13; J: TRBJ1-5; size: -; CDR3: CASIMGDNQPQHF; DNA: TGTGCCAGCATCATGGGGGACAATCAGCCCCAGCATTTT
V: TRBV5-1; D: TRBD2; length: 16; J: TRBJ2-1; size: -; CDR3: CASRAEEASGYNEQFF; DNA: TGCGCCAGCAGGGCAGAGGAGGCTAGCGGCTACAATGAGCAGTTCTTC
V: TRBV11-2; D: TRBD2; length: 16; J: TRBJ2-2; size: -; CDR3: CASSPGGRALSGELFF; DNA: TGTGCCAGCAGCCCGGGGGGGAGGGCCTTGTCCGGGGAGCTGTTTTTT
V: TRBV5-1; D: TRBD2; length: 16; J: TRBJ2-3; size: once; CDR3: CASSAGGSRGTDTQYF; DNA: TGCGCCAGCAGCGCGGGGGGTAGCCGGGGCACAGATACGCAGTATTTT